The TCR beta chain described here comes from a study of long-term antiretroviral therapy in people with HIV. Findings and limits, study-wide: Relative to control repertoires, HIV repertoires exhibited narrower CDR3 length ranges.

Survey-level resolution applied to immunoSEQ assay v3.0. TCRdb's copy holds only in-frame clones and misses some; the assay was immunoSEQ multiplex PCR. This table holds 17,000 or so clones, over 60% found once. V was shortened by 2 bases and J by 4 bases, with 15 bases between the two germline ends. Germline V gene data show CDR1 as SGHRS and CDR2 as YFSETQ. CDR3 size: 15 residues. Worth noting for this clone: What it binds is not known.

Every HIV-positive participant received treatment in the United States. The TCR sequence derives from a woman in her forties or fifties with HIV. The rearrangement links TRBV5-1 to TRBJ1-1; D perhaps matches TRBD1 (6 bases). The sample in question was unsorted PBMCs, obtained roughly 2.4 years before starting antiretroviral therapy. CDR3 coding DNA: TGCGCCAGCAGCTTACAGGGTACTGACGGCACTGAAGCTTTCTTT. It translates to CASSLQGTDGTEAFF. The whole variable domain, filled in from reference TRBV5-1 and TRBJ1-1, reads KAGVTQTPRYLIKTRGQQVTLSCSPISGHRSVSWYQQTPGQGLQFLFEYFSETQRNKGNFPGRFSGRQFSNSRSEMNVSTLELGDSALYLCASSLQGTDGTEAFFGQGTRLTVV.